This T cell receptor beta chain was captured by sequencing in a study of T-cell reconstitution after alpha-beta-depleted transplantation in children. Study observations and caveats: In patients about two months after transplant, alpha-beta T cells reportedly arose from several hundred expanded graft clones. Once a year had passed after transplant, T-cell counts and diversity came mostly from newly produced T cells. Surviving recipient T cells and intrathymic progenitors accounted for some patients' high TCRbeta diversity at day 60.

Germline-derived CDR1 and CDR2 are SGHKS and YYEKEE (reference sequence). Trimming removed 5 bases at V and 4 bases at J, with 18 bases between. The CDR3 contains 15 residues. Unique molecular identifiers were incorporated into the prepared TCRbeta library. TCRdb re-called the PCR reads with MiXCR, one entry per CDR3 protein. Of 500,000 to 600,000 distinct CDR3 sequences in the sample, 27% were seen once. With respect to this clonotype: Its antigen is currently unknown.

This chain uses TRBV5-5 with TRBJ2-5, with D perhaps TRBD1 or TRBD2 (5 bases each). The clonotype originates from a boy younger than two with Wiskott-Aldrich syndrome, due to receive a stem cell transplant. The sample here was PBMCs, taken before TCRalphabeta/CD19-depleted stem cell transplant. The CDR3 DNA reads TGTGCCAGCAGTGCAGGGAAGATGGCGGGAGAGACCCAGTACTTC. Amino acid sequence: CASSAGKMAGETQYF.